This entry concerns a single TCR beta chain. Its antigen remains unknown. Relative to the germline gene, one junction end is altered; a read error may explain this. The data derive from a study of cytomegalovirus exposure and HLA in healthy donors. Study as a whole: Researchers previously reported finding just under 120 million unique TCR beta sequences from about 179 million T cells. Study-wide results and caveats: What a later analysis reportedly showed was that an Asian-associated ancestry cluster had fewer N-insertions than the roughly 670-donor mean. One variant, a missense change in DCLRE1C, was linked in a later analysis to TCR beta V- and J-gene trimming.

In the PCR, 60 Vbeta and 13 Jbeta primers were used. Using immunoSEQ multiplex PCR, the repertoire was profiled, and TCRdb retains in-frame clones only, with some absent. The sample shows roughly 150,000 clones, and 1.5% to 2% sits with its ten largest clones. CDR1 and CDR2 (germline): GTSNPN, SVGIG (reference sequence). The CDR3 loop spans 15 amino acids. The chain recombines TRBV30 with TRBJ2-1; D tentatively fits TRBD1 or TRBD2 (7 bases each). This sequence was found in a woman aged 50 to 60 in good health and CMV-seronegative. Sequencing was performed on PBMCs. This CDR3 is CAGRAGTASYNEQFF. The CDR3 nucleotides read TGTGCCGGGAGGGCCGGGACAGCCTCCTACAATGAGCAGTTCTTC.